The 12 T cell receptor beta chains in this list originate from one sample, sequenced in a study of T cells after yellow fever vaccination (dated by TCRdb to about 2019). Libraries were built with 5' RACE. The sequencing machine was an Illumina NovaSeq 6000. Using fastp at Q25 and MiXCR, TCRdb reprocessed the public reads and kept productive beta chains. Each entry merges the rows of one CDR3 protein and shows their most common DNA and genes. The sample table records 340,000 or so distinct CDR3 sequences; 12% of these occur just once. The ten largest clones take up roughly 3.1% of the sample. This specimen's treatment or condition label, per the study, means: live attenuated yellow fever vaccine strain. The sample consisted of CD4+ T cells sorted from PBMCs, taken 15 days after the yellow fever booster vaccination. These receptors came from a man between 18 and 35 years old who received the YFV17D yellow fever vaccine.

CDR3 sequence: CASRGSGYEQYF. DNA for the CDR3: TGTGCCAGCAGGGGGAGCGGCTACGAGCAGTACTTC. This chain joins TRBV2 and TRBJ2-7; possibly TRBD2 for D (5 bases). This CDR3 spans 12 amino acids. The germline gives CDR1 SNHLY, CDR2 FYNNEI. The V gene lost 6 bases and the J gene lost 3 bases, with 9 bases spanning the gap.

V usage is TRBV7-9 and J usage is TRBJ1-5, with 11 nucleotides matching TRBD1. V dropped 3 bases and J dropped 2; count of bases not matched to a gene: 6. The CDR3 has 17 residues. Germline V gene sequence: CDR1 SEHNR, CDR2 FQNEAQ (reference sequence). The CDR3 protein is CASSLDRGHGGNQPQHF. The CDR3 DNA is TGTGCCAGCAGCTTGGACAGGGGGCACGGAGGCAATCAGCCCCAGCATTTT.

The gene calls are TRBV5-6 and TRBJ2-2, with TRBD1 matching over 7 bases. Germline assignment: CDR1 SGHDT and CDR2 YYEEEE. The CDR3 contains 17 residues. The junction had 9 bases not matched to a gene; V was cut back by 2 bases and J by 2 bases. CDR3: CASSFRRTGRNTGELFF. The CDR3 region has the DNA TGTGCCAGCAGCTTCCGTAGGACAGGAAGAAACACCGGGGAGCTGTTTTTT.

The chain carries TRBV6-6 and TRBJ2-7; TRBD2 aligns across 11 bases. With V trimmed by 7 bases and J by 3 bases, 5 bases remained unmatched. This CDR3 has 14 residues. Per the germline V gene, CDR1 is MNHNY and CDR2 is SVGAGI (reference sequence). CDR3 region: CASTLGLAGYEQYV. CDR3 nucleotides: TGTGCCAGCACTCTAGGACTAGCGGGCTACGAGCAGTACGTC.

The V gene is TRBV18, the J gene TRBJ2-1; maybe TRBD2 (6 bases). CDR1 and CDR2 (germline): KGHSH, LQKENI. V lost 3 bases, J lost 6 bases, and 9 bases lay in between. The CDR3 is made up of 13 amino acids. The CDR3 sequence is CASSPNSGNEQFF. CDR3 nucleotide sequence: TGTGCCAGCTCACCTAATAGCGGCAATGAGCAGTTCTTC.

This chain links TRBV7-2 with TRBJ1-2, with TRBD1 as a possible D gene (5 bases). Trimming took off 2 bases at V and 8 bases at J, with 12 bases between the two ends. CDR3 size: 13 residues. Germline V gene lookup returns CDR1 SGHTA and CDR2 FQGNSA. As DNA, the CDR3 is TGTGCCAGCAGCTTACGAAGGGGCGAGGGCTACACCTTC. This sequence encodes CASSLRRGEGYTF. Combining the CDR3 with reference TRBV7-2 and TRBJ1-2 gives the whole variable domain GAGVSQSPSNKVTEKGKDVELRCDPISGHTALYWYRQSLGQGLEFLIYFQGNSAPDKSGLPSDRFSAERTGGSVSTLTIQRTQQEDSAVYLCASSLRRGEGYTFGSGTRLTVV.

This clonotype was detected a few times. The chain couples TRBV9 to TRBJ2-1, with 7 bases fitting TRBD1. The CDR3 loop spans 13 amino acids. Germline V CDR1 and CDR2: SGDLS, YYNGEE. V trimming: 3 bases; J trimming: 9 bases; junction bases outside the gene matches: 6. CDR3: CASSGDSWSEQFF. Here the CDR3 DNA reads TGTGCCAGCAGCGGGGACAGTTGGAGTGAGCAGTTCTTC.

The V gene is TRBV20-1, the J gene TRBJ2-1, with 10 bases aligning to TRBD1. Germline loops: CDR1 DFQATT, CDR2 SNEGSKA (reference sequence). This CDR3 comprises 16 residues. The ends lost 0 bases at V and 4 bases at J; junction bases unmatched: 6. Written as DNA, the CDR3 is TGCAGTGCTAGAGATCTCGACAGGGGGCCTTACAATGAGCAGTTCTTC. It specifies CSARDLDRGPYNEQFF.

There are many counts of this clonotype. This chain connects TRBV7-9 to TRBJ2-1; 8 positions match TRBD1. This CDR3 is 15 amino acids long. Trimming at V came to 5 bases and at J to 8 bases, leaving 11 bases not matched to a gene. Germline CDR1 and CDR2: SEHNR and FQNEAQ (reference sequence). CDR3 amino acids: CASSLQGALNYEQFF. DNA of the CDR3: TGTGCCAGCAGCCTCCAGGGGGCGCTCAACTATGAGCAGTTCTTC.

This clonotype has a handful of counts. The chain has TRBV6-6 and TRBJ1-2; no clear D gene. The CDR3 consists of 13 residues. V lost 6 bases and J lost 7, with 15 bases in between. Germline-derived CDR1 and CDR2 are MNHNY and SVGAGI (reference sequence). The CDR3: CASSPTGRGGYTF. In nucleotides, the CDR3 is TGTGCCAGCAGCCCCACGGGTCGGGGTGGCTACACCTTC.

The J gene is TRBJ2-5, the V gene TRBV12-3 or TRBV12-4; D call uncertain. This CDR3 is 11 amino acids long. V was trimmed by 10 bases and J by 5 bases, leaving 11 bases between them. The CDR3 loop is CAITAGETQYF. The DNA of the CDR3 is TGTGCCATTACGGCCGGTGAGACCCAGTACTTC.

The rearrangement joins TRBV24-1 to TRBJ2-3; D unresolved. Germline V gene lookup returns CDR1 KGHDR and CDR2 SFDVKD. This CDR3 region has 12 residues. V was pared by 2 bases and J by 4 bases, with 3 bases between. This chain's CDR3 is CATSDSPDTQYF. For the CDR3, the DNA is TGTGCCACCAGTGATTCACCAGATACGCAGTATTTT.